The sequence of this T cell receptor (beta chain) was determined in a study of T cell responses to AZD1222 COVID-19 vaccine (dated by TCRdb to the early 2020s). Regarding the research as a whole: AZD1222 recipients whose second dose came at about 4 weeks and those whose second dose came at about 12 weeks were combined into one group, since spike-specific TCR depth and breadth did not differ between the two schedules. Enrollment into the trials was organized by age into subgroups of 18-55, 56-69 and 70-plus years, and those subgroups contained roughly 140, 27 and 60 TCR-sequenced participants, respectively. TCR sequencing was performed for 230 to 250 trial participants, of whom around 200 were given two doses of AZD1222 and around 25 were given two doses of MenACWY control vaccine.

The CDR3 regions of human TCRbeta chains were analyzed by immunosequencing. Regarding the original processing steps: Repertoire TCRs were matched against a reference library of SARS-CoV-2-specific TCRs generated with the MIRA antigen-specificity platform. Breadth was defined as the fraction of unique TCRs that were SARS-CoV-2-associated. Depth was defined as the fraction of total T cells that were SARS-CoV-2-associated. Using the MIRA data, each spike-specific TCR was mapped to the spike region that the TCR reacts to and placed in a CD4 or CD8 class. Log10-transformed breadth and depth values were compared by one-way ANOVA with Sidak's multiple comparisons tests. TCRdb carries this immuneACCESS record with in-frame sequences only. Its versions omit some clonotypes, under half of them owing to an unresolved V gene in the studies checked, with the rest unexplained. The V and J calls and clone size are taken from that table; D and trimming were inferred from the DNA. Here the sample has about 73,000 clones; approximately 90% occur a single time. The biggest ten clones account for less than 20% of the sample.

Worth noting for this clone: No antigen is known for it. Qualities for individual bases were not recorded, and no much larger clone is one base off.

Deletion took 4 bases off V and 1 base off J, with a span of 14 bases between the germline ends. From its cysteine to its phenylalanine, the CDR3 spans 15 amino acids. The kept DNA is CDR3 alone, 45 bases in frame from the first base. For CDR1 and CDR2, the germline V gene lists SGDLS and YYNGEE. What the work shows at the level of the full study, not this receptor alone: Nearly half of unique spike-specific TCRs reportedly recognized epitopes outside regions mutated in the B.1.351 and B.1.1.7 variants. Because no samples from the day 14 peak response were available, repertoires could be characterized only after the peak T cell response. Conclusions about previously exposed vaccinees are limited because only six or seven AZD1222 recipients were SARS-CoV-2 seropositive at baseline. Spike-specific TCR breadth and depth rose significantly after two AZD1222 doses compared with day 0 and with MenACWY recipients. CD4 TCRs associated with the vaccine covered the entire spike protein, and the dominant responses were in regions 160-218 and 743-854. In the small 56-69-year group, the increase in depth fell short of significance, most likely because of low power. Participants were mostly white British, with more females than males. The authors suggested clonal diversity may have been underestimated.

The sample's time point label, decoded: baseline before first vaccination. The vaccinee samples were drawn from two UK trials, COV001 and COV002, one of which was a single-blind randomized controlled phase 2/3 trial testing AZD1222 (ChAdOx1 nCoV-19) in healthy adults. Trial participant PBMC samples were collected at day 0 and day 28 after the second dose for TCRbeta chain sequencing. The sequence joins TRBV9 to TRBJ2-5; TRBD1 is possibly the D segment (5 matching bases). The origin of this receptor is an adult in good health. Sequenced material: peripheral blood, taken on day 0 of AZD1222 vaccination. Here is the DNA: TGTGCCAGCAGCCCGACCGACAGTGCCCAAGAGACCCAGTACTTC. Its protein reads: CASSPTDSAQETQYF.